This T cell receptor (beta chain) was identified in a study of T cell responses to AZD1222 COVID-19 vaccine. Broader study findings: Spike-specific TCR breadth and depth went up after people got two AZD1222 doses. Baseline antibody screening turned up just 6 or 7 seropositive AZD1222 recipients. Repertoires were obtained solely post-peak T cell response.

As regards this clone: Its antigen is currently unknown.

Measured with immunoSEQ multiplex PCR; TCRdb has only the in-frame clones, and not every one. The data contain roughly 160,000 clones, around nine tenths of them singletons. CDR1 ENHRY and CDR2 SYGVKD come from the germline V gene. CDR3 length: 14 amino acids. V lost 6 bases, J lost 5 bases, and 8 bases stayed unmatched. The sample consisted of peripheral blood, taken on day 0 of AZD1222 vaccination. The sequence derives from an adult in good health. The rearrangement joins TRBV10-3 to TRBJ1-1; 8 bases align to TRBD1. The CDR3 sequence: CAISLGQGSTEAFF. The CDR3 region has the DNA TGTGCCATCAGCCTAGGACAGGGATCTACTGAAGCTTTCTTT.